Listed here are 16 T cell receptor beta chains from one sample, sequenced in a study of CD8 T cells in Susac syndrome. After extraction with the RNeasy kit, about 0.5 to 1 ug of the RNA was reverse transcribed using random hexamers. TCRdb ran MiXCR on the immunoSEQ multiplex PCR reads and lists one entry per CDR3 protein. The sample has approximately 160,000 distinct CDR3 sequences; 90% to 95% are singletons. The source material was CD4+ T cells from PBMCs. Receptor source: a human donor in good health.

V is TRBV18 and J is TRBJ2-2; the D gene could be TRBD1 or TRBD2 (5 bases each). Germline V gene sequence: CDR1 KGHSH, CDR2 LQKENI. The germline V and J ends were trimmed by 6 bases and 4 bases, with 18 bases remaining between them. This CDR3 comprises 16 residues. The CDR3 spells CASSQEGTASTGELFF. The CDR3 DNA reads TGTGCCAGCTCCCAGGAAGGGACCGCCAGCACCGGGGAGCTGTTTTTT.

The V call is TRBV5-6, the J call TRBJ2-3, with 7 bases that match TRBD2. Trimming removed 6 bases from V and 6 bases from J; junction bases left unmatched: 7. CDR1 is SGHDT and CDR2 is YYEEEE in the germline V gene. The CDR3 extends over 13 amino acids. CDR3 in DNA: TGTGCCAGCACCGCGGGGGTACGGGATACGCAGTATTTT. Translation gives CASTAGVRDTQYF.

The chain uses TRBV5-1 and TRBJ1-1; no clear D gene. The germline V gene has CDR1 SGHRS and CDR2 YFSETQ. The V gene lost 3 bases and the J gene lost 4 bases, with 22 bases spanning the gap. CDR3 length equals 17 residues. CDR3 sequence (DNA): TGCGCCAGCAGCTCAGAGGAGAGTGTTGTTAGGGCCACTGAAGCTTTCTTT. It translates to CASSSEESVVRATEAFF. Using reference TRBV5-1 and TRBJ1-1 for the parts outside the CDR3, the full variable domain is KAGVTQTPRYLIKTRGQQVTLSCSPISGHRSVSWYQQTPGQGLQFLFEYFSETQRNKGNFPGRFSGRQFSNSRSEMNVSTLELGDSALYLCASSSEESVVRATEAFFGQGTRLTVV.

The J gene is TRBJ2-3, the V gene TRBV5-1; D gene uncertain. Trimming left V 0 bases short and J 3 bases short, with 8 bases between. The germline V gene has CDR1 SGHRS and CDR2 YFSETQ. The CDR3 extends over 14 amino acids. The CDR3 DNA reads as TGCGCCAGCAGCTTGGGGCATACGACAGATACGCAGTATTTT. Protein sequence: CASSLGHTTDTQYF. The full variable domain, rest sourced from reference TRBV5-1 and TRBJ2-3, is KAGVTQTPRYLIKTRGQQVTLSCSPISGHRSVSWYQQTPGQGLQFLFEYFSETQRNKGNFPGRFSGRQFSNSRSEMNVSTLELGDSALYLCASSLGHTTDTQYFGPGTRLTVL.

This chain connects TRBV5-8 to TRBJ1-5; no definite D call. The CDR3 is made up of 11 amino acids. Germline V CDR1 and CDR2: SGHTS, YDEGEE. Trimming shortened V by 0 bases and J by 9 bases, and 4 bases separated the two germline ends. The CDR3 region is CASSLVLPQHF. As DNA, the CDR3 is TGTGCCAGCAGCTTGGTCTTGCCCCAGCATTTT.

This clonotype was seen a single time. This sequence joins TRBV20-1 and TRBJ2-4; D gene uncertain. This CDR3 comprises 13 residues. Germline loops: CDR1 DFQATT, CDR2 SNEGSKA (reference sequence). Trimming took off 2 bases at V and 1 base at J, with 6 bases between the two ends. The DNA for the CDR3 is TGCAGTGCTAGATTGGGGGCCAAAAACATTCAGTACTTC. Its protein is CSARLGAKNIQYF.

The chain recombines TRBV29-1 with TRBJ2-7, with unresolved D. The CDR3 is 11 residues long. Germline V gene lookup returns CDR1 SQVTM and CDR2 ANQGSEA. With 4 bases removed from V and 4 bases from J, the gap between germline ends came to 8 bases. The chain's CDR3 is CSVGSSYEQYF. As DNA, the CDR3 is TGCAGCGTTGGGAGCAGTTACGAGCAGTACTTC.

The CDR3 region has the DNA TGTGCCAGTAGTTATTCTCCGATGGGACGGGAAAACTATGGCTACACCTTC. It yields the protein CASSYSPMGRENYGYTF. V gene TRBV19 combines with J gene TRBJ1-2; perhaps TRBD1 as D (5 bases). V was cut by 5 bases and J by 2 bases, with 21 bases left in between. This CDR3 comprises 17 residues. Germline V gives CDR1 LNHDA, CDR2 SQIVND (reference sequence).

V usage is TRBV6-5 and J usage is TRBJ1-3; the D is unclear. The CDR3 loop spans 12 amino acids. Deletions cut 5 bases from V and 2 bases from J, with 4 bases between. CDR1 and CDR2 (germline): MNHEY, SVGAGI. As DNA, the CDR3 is TGTGCCAGCAGTAATCCTGGAAACACCATATATTTT. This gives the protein CASSNPGNTIYF.

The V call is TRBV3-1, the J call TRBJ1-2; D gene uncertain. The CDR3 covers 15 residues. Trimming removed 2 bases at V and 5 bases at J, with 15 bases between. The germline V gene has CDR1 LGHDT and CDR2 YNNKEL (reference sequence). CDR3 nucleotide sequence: TGTGCCAGCAGCCAAAGTGGAGGTCGGGGATATGGCTACACCTTC. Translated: CASSQSGGRGYGYTF.

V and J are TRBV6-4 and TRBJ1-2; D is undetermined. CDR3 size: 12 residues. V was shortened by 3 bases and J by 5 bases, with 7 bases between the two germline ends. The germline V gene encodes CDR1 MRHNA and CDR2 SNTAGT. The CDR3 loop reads CASSDAGYGYTF. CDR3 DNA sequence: TGTGCCAGCAGTGATGCAGGATATGGCTACACCTTC.

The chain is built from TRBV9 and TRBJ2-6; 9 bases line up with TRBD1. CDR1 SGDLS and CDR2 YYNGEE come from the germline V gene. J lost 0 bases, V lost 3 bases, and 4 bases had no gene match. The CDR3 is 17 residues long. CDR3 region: CASSARDRASGANVLTF. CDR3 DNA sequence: TGTGCCAGCAGCGCCCGGGACAGGGCCTCTGGGGCCAACGTCCTGACTTTC.

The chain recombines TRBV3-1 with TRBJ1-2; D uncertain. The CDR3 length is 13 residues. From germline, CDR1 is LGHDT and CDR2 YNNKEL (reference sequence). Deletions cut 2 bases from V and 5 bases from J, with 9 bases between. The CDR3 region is CASSQNNEYGYTF. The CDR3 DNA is TGTGCCAGCAGCCAAAATAATGAATATGGCTACACCTTC.

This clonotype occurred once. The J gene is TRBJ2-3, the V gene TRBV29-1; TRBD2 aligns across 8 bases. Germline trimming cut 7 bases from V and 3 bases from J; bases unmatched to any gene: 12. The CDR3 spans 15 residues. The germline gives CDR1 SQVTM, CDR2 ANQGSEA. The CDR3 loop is CSAAMTSESTDTQYF. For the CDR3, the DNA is TGCAGCGCGGCCATGACTAGCGAATCAACAGATACGCAGTATTTT.

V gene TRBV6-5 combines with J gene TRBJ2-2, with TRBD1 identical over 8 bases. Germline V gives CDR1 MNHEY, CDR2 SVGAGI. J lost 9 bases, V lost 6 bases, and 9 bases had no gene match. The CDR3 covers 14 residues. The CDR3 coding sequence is TGTGCCAGCAGCGAGGACAGGGTGGCCCGGGAGCTGTTTTTT. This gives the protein CASSEDRVARELFF.

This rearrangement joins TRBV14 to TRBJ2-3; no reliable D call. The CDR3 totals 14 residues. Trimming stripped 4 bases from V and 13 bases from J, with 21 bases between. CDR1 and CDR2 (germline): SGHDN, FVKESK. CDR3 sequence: CASSPQLSLGEKYF. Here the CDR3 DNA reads TGTGCCAGCAGCCCTCAACTATCCCTTGGGGAAAAGTATTTT.